Listed below are T cell receptor beta chains from one sample, sequenced in a study of metastatic and nonmetastatic thyroid tumors. TCRdb re-analyzed the PCR reads using MiXCR. The data contain tens of thousands of clones, around 16% of them singletons. Sequences were obtained from blood. The origin of the receptors is a male donor with papillary thyroid cancer or a benign thyroid nodule (not recorded which). Some clones in this sample may be carry-over from other donors' samples. The CDR3 runs from the conserved cysteine through the conserved F or W. Fields, in order: clone size, V gene, CDR3 length, J gene, CDR3 protein. Size tells how often a clone was seen (once, few, many) or the class of an expanded clone, and some rows leave it out.

clone_size: many; v_call: TRBV6-5; cdr3_length: 15; j_call: TRBJ2-5; cdr3_aa: CASSYELGREETQYF
clone_size: many; v_call: TRBV2; cdr3_length: 14; j_call: TRBJ1-2; cdr3_aa: CASRPSGLPYGYTF
clone_size: many; v_call: TRBV20-1; cdr3_length: 17; j_call: TRBJ1-1; cdr3_aa: CSAREGGSWRWDTEAFF
clone_size: many; v_call: TRBV20-1; cdr3_length: 11; j_call: TRBJ1-2; cdr3_aa: CSAPRTGGYTF
clone_size: .; v_call: TRBV28; cdr3_length: 15; j_call: TRBJ1-3; cdr3_aa: CASSLGRHAAWTIYF
clone_size: few; v_call: TRBV28; cdr3_length: 13; j_call: TRBJ2-7; cdr3_aa: CARRSGPSYEKYF
clone_size: .; v_call: TRBV28; cdr3_length: 16; j_call: TRBJ2-1; cdr3_aa: CASIAGAAGVYNEQFF
clone_size: many; v_call: TRBV20-1; cdr3_length: 13; j_call: TRBJ2-6; cdr3_aa: CSAKGGGANVLTF
clone_size: .; v_call: TRBV30; cdr3_length: 15; j_call: TRBJ1-5; cdr3_aa: CAWGVGGSGNQPQHF
clone_size: many; v_call: TRBV25-1; cdr3_length: 19; j_call: TRBJ2-6; cdr3_aa: CASSSRDGGNTAGANVLTF
clone_size: .; v_call: TRBV5-6; cdr3_length: 13; j_call: TRBJ1-2; cdr3_aa: CASSLSGIYGYTF
clone_size: many; v_call: TRBV12-3/TRBV12-4; cdr3_length: 11; j_call: TRBJ2-3; cdr3_aa: CASSPRGTQYF
clone_size: many; v_call: TRBV12-3/TRBV12-4; cdr3_length: 14; j_call: TRBJ1-4; cdr3_aa: CASSSTGFREKLFF
clone_size: many; v_call: TRBV11-2; cdr3_length: 14; j_call: TRBJ1-1; cdr3_aa: CASSLDRSGEIAFF
clone_size: many; v_call: TRBV6-1; cdr3_length: 15; j_call: TRBJ2-5; cdr3_aa: CASSPPERGWGTQYF
clone_size: many; v_call: TRBV3-1; cdr3_length: 16; j_call: TRBJ2-5; cdr3_aa: CASSQDAGAPMETQYF